These 29 T cell receptor beta chains originate from one sample sequenced in a study of Graves' ophthalmopathy and Graves' hyperthyroidism. Beta-chain TCR CDR3 regions were amplified from RNA transcripts. Second-round multiplex PCR came after a first-round RT-PCR that employed HTBI primers. TCRdb called the multiplex PCR reads again in MiXCR, with one record for every CDR3 protein. The profile shows 150,000 or so distinct CDR3 sequences, 30% to 45% of them singletons. The sample comprised peripheral blood. The receptors derive from a woman aged 40 to 55 with Graves' ophthalmopathy.

The chain uses TRBV7-4 and TRBJ1-6; maybe TRBD1 (5 bases). V was shortened by 5 bases and J by 12 bases, with 11 bases between the two germline ends. The CDR3 is 12 residues long. Germline assignment: CDR1 SGHVT and CDR2 SQSDAQ. CDR3: CASSPGPIPLHF. In nucleotides, the CDR3 is TGTGCCAGCAGCCCGGGACCGATACCCCTCCACTTT. The whole variable domain, remainder taken from reference TRBV7-4 and TRBJ1-6, is GAGVSQSPRYKVAKRGRDVALRCDSISGHVTLYWYRQTLGQGSEVLTYSQSDAQRDKSGRPSGRFSAERPERSVSTLKIQRTEQGDSAVYLCASSPGPIPLHFGNGTRLTVT.

This clonotype was seen ten or more times. This rearrangement joins TRBV28 to TRBJ2-7; the D is unclear. Per the germline V gene, CDR1 is MDHEN and CDR2 is SYDVKM. Trimming shortened V by 8 bases and J by 4 bases, and 9 bases separated the two germline ends. The CDR3 runs 11 residues. The CDR3 DNA sequence: TGTGCCAGCTTACGCGGTTACGAGCAGTACTTC. As protein: CASLRGYEQYF.

J is TRBJ2-7 and V is TRBV15; the D gene could be TRBD1 or TRBD2 (5 bases each). Germline values: CDR1 LNHNV, CDR2 YYDKDF (reference sequence). The CDR3 contains 14 residues. The V and J ends lost 10 bases and 5 bases respectively, with 21 bases between them. CDR3 sequence (DNA): TGTGCCAGCCGCGACTCGGGGCACGTGGACGAGCAGTACTTC. Translation: CASRDSGHVDEQYF. Complete variable domain (other parts from reference TRBV15 and TRBJ2-7): DAMVIQNPRYQVTQFGKPVTLSCSQTLNHNVMYWYQQKSSQAPKLLFHYYDKDFNNEADTPDNFQSRRPNTSFCFLDIRSPGLGDTAMYLCASRDSGHVDEQYFGPGTRLTVT.

This clonotype showed up many times. The chain uses TRBV7-2 and TRBJ2-7; D is perhaps TRBD2 (6 bases). The V end was cut by 5 bases, the J end by 6 bases, with 11 bases between. The CDR3 loop spans 12 amino acids. Germline CDR1 is SGHTA and CDR2 is FQGNSA. As DNA, the CDR3 is TGTGCCAGCAGCCCCGCTAGCGTCGAGCAGTACTTC. It is translated as CASSPASVEQYF. Full variable domain (missing parts from reference TRBV7-2 and TRBJ2-7): GAGVSQSPSNKVTEKGKDVELRCDPISGHTALYWYRQSLGQGLEFLIYFQGNSAPDKSGLPSDRFSAERTGGSVSTLTIQRTQQEDSAVYLCASSPASVEQYFGPGTRLTVT.

This rearrangement joins TRBV24-1 to TRBJ1-1, with no clear D. The germline V gene has CDR1 KGHDR and CDR2 SFDVKD. The CDR3 is 16 residues long. Trimming removed 1 base at V and 7 bases at J, with 18 bases between. CDR3 sequence reads: CATSDLMVSGNGEAFF. The CDR3 DNA reads TGTGCCACCAGTGATTTAATGGTCTCGGGGAACGGTGAAGCTTTCTTT.

This clonotype appeared many times. J is TRBJ2-5 and V is TRBV6-5; unclear D gene. The CDR3 is made up of 13 amino acids. Trimming removed 5 bases at V and 5 bases at J, with 12 bases between. Per the germline V gene, CDR1 is MNHEY and CDR2 is SVGAGI. CDR3 region: CASSPLDGETQYF. CDR3 DNA sequence: TGTGCCAGCAGTCCCTTAGATGGGGAGACCCAGTACTTC.

V and J are TRBV7-6 and TRBJ2-2; D remains unclear. Deletions cut 5 bases from V and 8 bases from J, with 12 bases between. The germline CDR1 and CDR2 sequences are SGHVS and FNYEAQ. The CDR3 consists of 13 residues. The CDR3 sequence: CASSPTTMGELFF. The CDR3 nucleotides are TGTGCCAGCAGCCCCACGACAATGGGGGAGCTGTTTTTT.

The chain combines TRBV6-1 with TRBJ2-7, with 7 bases matching TRBD1. V was clipped by 6 bases and J by 0 bases; unmatched bases: 5. The CDR3 consists of 14 residues. Germline V CDR1 and CDR2: MNHNS, SASEGT. CDR3 in DNA: TGTGCCAGCAGCCACAGGGGAAGCTCCTACGAGCAGTACTTC. Its protein product is CASSHRGSSYEQYF.

This clonotype was counted at least ten times. The rearrangement uses TRBV12-3 or TRBV12-4 and TRBJ2-4, with D perhaps matching TRBD2 (6 bases). Between the trimmed V and J ends, which lost 5 bases and 2 bases, there was a span of 19 bases. This CDR3 has 17 residues. CDR3 sequence: CASSQTLPSVSKNIQYF. CDR3 DNA: TGTGCCAGCAGTCAAACCCTACCTAGCGTATCCAAAAACATTCAGTACTTC.

The V and J genes are TRBV6-1 and TRBJ1-5; TRBD1 aligns across 8 bases. V shed 6 bases, J shed 6 bases, and the junction held 7 bases outside the gene matches. Germline V gives CDR1 MNHNS, CDR2 SASEGT. The CDR3 sequence is 14 residues long. The CDR3 DNA follows: TGTGCCAGCAGACGCGGACAGGGTACTCAGCCCCAGCATTTT. Translation gives CASRRGQGTQPQHF.

This clonotype was seen repeatedly, ten times or more. The chain couples TRBV29-1 to TRBJ2-5, with 8 positions matching TRBD2. CDR3 length equals 14 residues. Germline V gene data show CDR1 as SQVTM and CDR2 as ANQGSEA. After removal of 7 bases from V and 3 bases from J, the junction contained 10 bases not matched to a gene. The CDR3 sequence: CSATAGVGKETQYF. Written as DNA, the CDR3 is TGCAGCGCCACAGCGGGAGTAGGGAAAGAGACCCAGTACTTC.

This clonotype came up many times. The genes are TRBV10-3 and TRBJ2-5, with 11 bases identical to TRBD2. Trimming at V came to 6 bases and at J to 5 bases, leaving 11 bases not matched to a gene. The CDR3 is 16 amino acids. Germline V gives CDR1 ENHRY, CDR2 SYGVKD. The CDR3 DNA follows: TGTGCCATCAGGGATGTAGCGGGAGGGCCGAGGGAGACCCAGTACTTC. Amino acid sequence: CAIRDVAGGPRETQYF.

This clonotype is medium-sized (0.01 to 0.1%) by share. The genes are TRBV12-3 or TRBV12-4 and TRBJ1-2; D is ambiguous. The CDR3 is made up of 14 amino acids. Trimming removed 7 bases at V and 3 bases at J, with 15 bases between. The CDR3 spells CASTMLGSDYGYTF. CDR3 in DNA: TGTGCCAGCACCATGCTGGGATCTGACTATGGCTACACCTTC.

The chain links TRBV12-3 or TRBV12-4 to TRBJ1-6, with a weak D call TRBD1 (5 bases). Trimming pared 3 bases from V and 8 bases from J, leaving 11 bases between. This CDR3 region has 14 residues. CDR3 sequence reads: CASSLQGNDSPLHF. The CDR3 bases are TGTGCCAGCAGTTTGCAGGGTAACGATTCACCCCTCCACTTT.

The CDR3 nucleotides read TGTGCCAGCAATGCCGGAGCTAATAATTCACCCCTCCACTTT. It translates to CASNAGANNSPLHF. The chain combines TRBV6-1 with TRBJ1-6; D is undetermined. V was trimmed by 7 bases and J by 5 bases, leaving 12 bases between them. Germline loops: CDR1 MNHNS, CDR2 SASEGT. CDR3 length equals 14 residues.

This clonotype was detected many times. This chain links TRBV20-1 with TRBJ1-6, with unresolved D. The CDR3 is 14 amino acids. V shed 2 bases and J shed 5 bases, with 10 bases lying between them. Per the germline V gene, CDR1 is DFQATT and CDR2 is SNEGSKA (reference sequence). The CDR3 protein is CSARRTADNSPLHF. In DNA, the CDR3 is TGCAGTGCTAGAAGGACGGCAGATAATTCACCCCTCCACTTT.

This clonotype was found once. The CDR3 DNA reads TGTGCCAGCAGAAGGAGCAACTATGGCTACACCTTC. It specifies CASRRSNYGYTF. V is TRBV12-3 or TRBV12-4 and J is TRBJ1-2; D gene ambiguous. The V gene lost 6 bases and the J gene lost 2 bases, with 7 bases spanning the gap. The CDR3 runs 12 residues.

The rearrangement joins TRBV6-1 to TRBJ2-7; D not resolved. Germline CDR1 reads MNHNS; CDR2 reads SASEGT. V lost 7 bases and J lost 5, with 18 bases in between. The CDR3 spans 14 residues. The CDR3 protein is CASKADGAPHEQYF. CDR3 in DNA: TGTGCCAGCAAGGCGGACGGAGCGCCCCACGAGCAGTACTTC.

V is TRBV7-3 and J is TRBJ2-7, with 15 bases identical to TRBD2. Germline V lookup: CDR1 SGHTA, CDR2 FQGTGA. Germline trimming cut 9 bases from V and 5 bases from J; bases unmatched to any gene: 8. The CDR3 sequence is 15 residues long. The CDR3 bases are TGTGCCAGTACCCCCGGGACTAGCGGGAGGAACGAGCAGTACTTC. Amino acid sequence: CASTPGTSGRNEQYF.

This clonotype occurred many times. The chain uses TRBV6-5 and TRBJ2-3; 7 nucleotides agree with TRBD2. This CDR3 region has 15 residues. Germline trimming cut 2 bases from V and 2 bases from J; bases unmatched to any gene: 4. Looked up from germline, CDR1 is MNHEY and CDR2 is SVGAGI. The CDR3 here is CASSYAGDSTDTQYF. CDR3 in DNA: TGTGCCAGCAGTTACGCGGGAGACTCCACAGATACGCAGTATTTT.

This chain joins TRBV6-2 or TRBV6-3 and TRBJ2-7; 9 positions match TRBD2. Germline V CDR1 and CDR2: MNHEY, SVGEGT. Germline trimming cut 5 bases from V and 0 bases from J; bases unmatched to any gene: 2. CDR3 length equals 14 residues. The CDR3 DNA is TGTGCCAGCAGTAGCGGGAGGCGCTCCTACGAGCAGTACTTC. This gives the protein CASSSGRRSYEQYF.

This rearrangement joins TRBV12-3 or TRBV12-4 to TRBJ1-1; 10 bases align to TRBD1. Losses at the gene ends were 8 bases for V and 11 bases for J; bases not matched to a gene: 14. This CDR3 comprises 14 residues. CDR3 region: CASLRDRGFFGAFF. The CDR3 bases are TGTGCCAGCCTAAGGGACAGGGGCTTTTTTGGGGCTTTCTTT.

This clonotype was detected ten times or more. The V gene is TRBV6-5, the J gene TRBJ2-5; 10 bases are shared with TRBD2. There are 15 residues in the CDR3. Germline loops: CDR1 MNHEY, CDR2 SVGAGI. J lost 3 bases, V lost 4 bases, and 5 bases had no gene match. CDR3 sequence reads: CASSSPAGGKETQYF. The CDR3 bases are TGTGCCAGCAGTTCACCAGCGGGGGGGAAAGAGACCCAGTACTTC.

V is TRBV20-1 and J is TRBJ1-6, with D unresolved. CDR3 length equals 15 residues. Germline V gene sequence: CDR1 DFQATT, CDR2 SNEGSKA (reference sequence). V shed 3 bases and J shed 5 bases, with 14 bases lying between them. CDR3 bases: TGCAGTGCTAGTTTGCCAGCCGCAGATAATTCACCCCTCCACTTT. This sequence encodes CSASLPAADNSPLHF.

This clonotype was seen repeatedly, ten times or more. The rearrangement joins TRBV29-1 to TRBJ1-2, with a tentative D call TRBD1 (5 bases). V dropped 4 bases and J dropped 6 bases, with 15 bases sitting between them. CDR1 and CDR2 from the germline V gene are SQVTM and ANQGSEA. The CDR3 has 13 residues. CDR3 protein: CSVGVGALNGYTF. CDR3 bases: TGCAGCGTTGGCGTAGGGGCGCTTAATGGCTACACCTTC.

As regards this clonotype: Relative to the germline gene, one junction end is altered; a read error may explain this. The chain carries TRBV6-1 and TRBJ2-5; 13 bases map to TRBD2. The CDR3 length is 16 residues. Germline lookup yields CDR1 MNHNS and CDR2 SASEGT. CDR3 sequence reads: CASSRTSGSQGETQYF. DNA of the CDR3: TGTGCCAGCAGCCGGACTAGCGGGAGTCAGGGGGAGACCCAGTATTTC.

In this sample, this clonotype turned up many times. The chain is built from TRBV3-1 and TRBJ2-5, with D perhaps matching TRBD2 (7 bases). The CDR3 sequence is 13 residues long. Germline CDR1 LGHDT, CDR2 YNNKEL (reference sequence). Trimming left V 6 bases short and J 5 bases short, with 13 bases between. The CDR3 DNA reads TGTGCCAGCAGACAACAGGGAGGGGAGACCCAGTACTTC. This sequence encodes CASRQQGGETQYF.

This rearrangement joins TRBV7-2 to TRBJ1-2, with D maybe TRBD1 (6 bases). This CDR3 is built from 13 residues. V lost 5 bases and J 5 bases, leaving 12 bases between the germline ends. The germline gives CDR1 SGHTA, CDR2 FQGNSA. CDR3 region: CASSRPGEYGYTF. The CDR3 region has the DNA TGTGCCAGCAGCCGACCAGGGGAGTATGGCTACACCTTC.

The chain couples TRBV29-1 to TRBJ2-7; D is perhaps TRBD2 (6 bases). CDR3 length: 13 amino acids. V lost 6 bases and J 3 bases, leaving 15 bases between the germline ends. Germline CDR1 reads SQVTM; CDR2 reads ANQGSEA. The CDR3 loop reads CSVATWRGYEQYF. CDR3 in DNA: TGCAGCGTCGCTACTTGGAGGGGCTACGAGCAGTACTTC.